The sequence of this TCR beta chain was determined in a study of beta chain features in type 1 diabetes. Study-wide context: About 98,000,000 sorted cells were examined across all samples. Study conclusions and caveats: People with Type 1 diabetes carried modestly yet significantly shorter TCRB CDR3s in all four CD4+ subsets. Diminished insertions and augmented deletions at VDJ junctions characterized type 1 diabetes patients.

The V segment lost 1 base and the J segment 5 bases; nucleotides outside the gene matches: 2. The CDR3 runs to 13 residues. Germline V gene sequence: CDR1 SGHTA, CDR2 FQGNSA. What was sequenced were expressed TCRB transcripts, since all of the isolated RNA had been reverse transcribed. Sequencing was performed with immunoSEQ multiplex PCR; in TCRdb, only in-frame clones are kept and a portion is missing. The sample holds around 360,000 clones, over 9.5% seen once. To note about this clone: Antigen specificity is unknown.

Sequencing was done on a sample of naive CD4+ T cells from blood. The chain joins TRBV7-2 to TRBJ2-7; 7 positions match TRBD2. This sequence originates from a woman under 30 with type 1 diabetes. The CDR3 DNA reads as TGTGCCAGCAGCTTAGGAGGGAGGGACGAGCAGTACTTC. This codes for CASSLGGRDEQYF.